These T cell receptor beta chains were read from a single sample in a study of blood T cell repertoires in COVID-19. TCRdb keeps only in-frame clones here, not all; method: immunoSEQ multiplex PCR. The sample contains about 220,000 clones, around 90% of which appear only once. Sequencing input: PBMCs or T cells enriched from blood (not recorded which). The receptors shown here come from a woman younger than 45 who had recovered from COVID-19. Both conserved end residues are part of each CDR3. D genes are given only for firm matches. Some rows mark clone size as missing; the rest say once, few, many or name a class of expanded clone.

V	J	size	D	DNA	CDR3
TRBV3-1/TRBV3-2	TRBJ2-2	-	-	TGTGCCAGCATACCCCCAGGGGAGTCCGGGGAGCTGTTTTTT	CASIPPGESGELFF
TRBV29-1	TRBJ1-5	once	-	TGCAGCGTCAGGGTAGGGTTGGGCAATCAGCCCCAGCATTTT	CSVRVGLGNQPQHF
TRBV5-1	TRBJ2-1	-	TRBD2	TGCGCCAGCAGCTTCCAAGCGGGGGGTCTCTACAATGAGCAGTTCTTC	CASSFQAGGLYNEQFF
TRBV7-2	TRBJ1-6	-	-	TGTGCCAGCAGCACCCATAACCCAGGGAATAATTCACCCCTCCACTTT	CASSTHNPGNNSPLHF
TRBV28	TRBJ2-7	-	TRBD1	TGTGCCAGCAGTTTGGGGGGACAGGGACCCTACGAGCAGTACTTC	CASSLGGQGPYEQYF
TRBV4-3	TRBJ2-1	-	-	TGCGCCAGCAGCCAAGATCGGGGGCGGGGGTACAATGAGCAGTTCTTC	CASSQDRGRGYNEQFF
TRBV19	TRBJ2-5	-	TRBD1	TGTGCCAGTAGTGTCAGACAGGGTCTTCAAGAGACCCAGTACTTC	CASSVRQGLQETQYF
TRBV4-3	TRBJ2-7	-	-	TGCGCCAGCAGCCAAGTATACAGGAGCGAGCAGTACTTC	CASSQVYRSEQYF
TRBV9	TRBJ1-2	-	TRBD1	TGTGCCAGCAGCGCACGACAGGGTTACAACTATGGCTACACCTTC	CASSARQGYNYGYTF
TRBV7-9	TRBJ1-5	-	-	TGTGCCAGCAGCTTAGATGTAGCTAGTAGCAATCAGCCCCAGCATTTT	CASSLDVASSNQPQHF
TRBV4-1	TRBJ2-5	-	TRBD2	TGCGCCAGCAGGAGAGCGGGGGGGCCAGGATCGGAGACCCAGTACTTC	CASRRAGGPGSETQYF
TRBV9	TRBJ2-1	-	TRBD2	TGTGCCAGCAGCGTAGAAGGCGGGGGGCACAATGAGCAGTTCTTC	CASSVEGGGHNEQFF
TRBV7-6	TRBJ1-1	-	TRBD1	TGTGCCAGCAGCCCCAGAGGAGACAGGGCTACTGAAGCTTTCTTT	CASSPRGDRATEAFF
TRBV7-9	TRBJ1-2	-	TRBD1	TGTGCCAGCAGCCTAGCGACAGGGGGCTTAGATGGCTACACCTTC	CASSLATGGLDGYTF
TRBV5-1	TRBJ1-4	-	-	TGCGCCAGCAGCGGGGAGGGAACTAATGAAAAACTGTTTTTT	CASSGEGTNEKLFF
TRBV4-3	TRBJ1-6	-	-	TGCGCCAGCAGCCAAGAACGGGCCCTCAGGGGATCACCCCTCCACTTT	CASSQERALRGSPLHF
TRBV4-3	TRBJ2-7	-	-	TGCGCCAGCAGCCAAGATTTCCCGAGCTCCTACGAGCAGTACTTC	CASSQDFPSSYEQYF
TRBV7-2	TRBJ2-7	-	-	TGTGCCAGCAGCTATGGGCAGGGTAGCGGTTCGTCCTACGAGCAGTACTTC	CASSYGQGSGSSYEQYF
TRBV7-2	TRBJ1-2	-	-	TGTGCCAGCAGCAGCCCAACAGGCGCCCTGTGGGGCTACACCTTC	CASSSPTGALWGYTF
TRBV12-3/TRBV12-4	TRBJ2-5	-	-	TGTGCCAGCCAAGACTATGGCGGGACCCAGTACTTC	CASQDYGGTQYF
TRBV5-4	TRBJ2-3	-	TRBD2	TGTGCCAGCAGCTTGGAGCGGGGGCCCCCCTCAGATACGCAGTATTTT	CASSLERGPPSDTQYF
TRBV6-2/TRBV6-3	TRBJ1-6	-	-	TGTGCCAGCAGTTTACGGAGCTCACCCCTCCACTTT	CASSLRSSPLHF
TRBV3-1/TRBV3-2	TRBJ2-1	-	TRBD2	TGTGCCAGCAGCCAAGATCCGCTAGCGGAGGAGGATGAGCAGTTCTTC	CASSQDPLAEEDEQFF
TRBV7-2	TRBJ2-1	-	TRBD2	TGTGCCAGCAGCCCTAGCGGGGGGGCTCTATATGAGCAGTTCTTC	CASSPSGGALYEQFF
TRBV18	TRBJ1-4	once	-	TGTGCCAGCTCACCGGATCAGGGGCGGCCTGAAAAACTGTTTTTT	CASSPDQGRPEKLFF
TRBV9	TRBJ1-6	-	-	TGTGCCAGCAGCGTAGGGTACAGGGCCCCGTCACCCCTCCACTTT	CASSVGYRAPSPLHF
TRBV25-1	TRBJ2-5	once	TRBD2	TGTGCCAGCATGGCGGCTAGCGGGGCCAAAGAGACCCAGTACTTC	CASMAASGAKETQYF